The T cell receptor beta chain under discussion was sequenced for a study of blood T cells in healthy people across ages. The donors, all healthy, were Caucasians living in Russia, aged roughly 6 to 100. A minimum of 6 micrograms of total RNA was extracted per sample. The second PCR ran roughly 7 to 11 cycles with a sample-barcoded 5' primer and J-beta primers. TCRdb re-called the 5' RACE reads with MiXCR, one entry per CDR3 protein. Of about a million distinct CDR3 sequences in the sample, roughly half are singletons; the top ten hold 20% to 25%. Notes on the study in general: Naive CD4+ cells and diversity were both higher in long-lived donors than in aged donors. PBMC samples, being unsorted, prevented any conclusive comparison of naive and antigen-experienced cells.

This clonotype showed up just a few times. Its antigen is unidentified. This CDR3 region has 15 residues. The ends were cut back, 6 bases at V and 2 bases at J, with 16 bases in the middle. Germline CDR1 reads SGHTA; CDR2 reads FQGNSA. Material for sequencing was blood. The clonotype was recovered from a woman aged 60-75 years in good health. The genes are TRBV7-2 and TRBJ2-5; D gene unclear. CDR3 sequence (DNA): TGTGCCAGCAGTCTACGCGGAGCCGCGCAAGAGACCCAGTACTTC. Residues: CASSLRGAAQETQYF.